This T cell receptor beta chain derives from a study of T-cell memory formation after mild COVID-19. This CDR3 is 14 amino acids long. Germline loops: CDR1 SNHLY, CDR2 FYNNEI. J was trimmed by 2 bases and V by 7 bases; bases with no gene match: 4. TCRdb redid the calling of the 5' RACE reads with MiXCR, one entry per CDR3 protein. Among some 190,000 distinct CDR3 sequences listed, roughly 18% were seen once. The clonotype originates from an adult woman who had mild COVID-19 (a few samples of this study predate the infection). Cell type and time point are not known. Source material: PBMCs or a T cell subset sorted from them (not recorded which). The V gene is TRBV2, the J gene TRBJ2-5; 10 bases fit TRBD2. CDR3: CASTLSGGQETQYF. The CDR3 nucleotides read TGTGCCAGCACCCTTAGCGGGGGGCAAGAGACCCAGTACTTC.